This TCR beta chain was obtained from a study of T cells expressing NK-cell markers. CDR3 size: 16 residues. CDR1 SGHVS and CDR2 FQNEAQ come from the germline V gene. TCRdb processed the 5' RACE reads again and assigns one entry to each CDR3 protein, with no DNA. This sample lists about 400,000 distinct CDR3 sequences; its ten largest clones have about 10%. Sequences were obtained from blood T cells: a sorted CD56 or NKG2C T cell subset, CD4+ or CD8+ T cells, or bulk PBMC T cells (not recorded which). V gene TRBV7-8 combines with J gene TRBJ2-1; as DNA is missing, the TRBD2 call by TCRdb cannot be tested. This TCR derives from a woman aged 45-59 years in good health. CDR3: CASSAGTSGTLNEQFF. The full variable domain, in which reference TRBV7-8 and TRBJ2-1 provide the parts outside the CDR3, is GAGVSQSPRYKVAKRGQDVALRCDPISGHVSLFWYQQALGQGPEFLTYFQNEAQLDKSGLPSDRFFAERPEGSVSTLKIQRTQQEDSAVYLCASSAGTSGTLNEQFFGPGTRLTVL.